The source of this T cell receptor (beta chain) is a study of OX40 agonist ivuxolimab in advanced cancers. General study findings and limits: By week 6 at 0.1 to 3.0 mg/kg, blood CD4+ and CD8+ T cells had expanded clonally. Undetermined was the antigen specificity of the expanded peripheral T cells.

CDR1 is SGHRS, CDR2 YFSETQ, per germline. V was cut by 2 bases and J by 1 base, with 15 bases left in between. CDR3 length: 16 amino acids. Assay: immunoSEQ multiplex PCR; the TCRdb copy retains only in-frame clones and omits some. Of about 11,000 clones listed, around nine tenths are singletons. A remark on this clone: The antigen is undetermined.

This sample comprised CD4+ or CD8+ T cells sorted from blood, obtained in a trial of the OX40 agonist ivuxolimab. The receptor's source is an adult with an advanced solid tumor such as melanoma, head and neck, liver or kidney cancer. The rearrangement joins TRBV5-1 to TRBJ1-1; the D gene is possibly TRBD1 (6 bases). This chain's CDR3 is CASSLGGWAANTEAFF. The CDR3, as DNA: TGCGCCAGCAGCTTAGGGGGATGGGCCGCGAACACTGAAGCTTTCTTT.